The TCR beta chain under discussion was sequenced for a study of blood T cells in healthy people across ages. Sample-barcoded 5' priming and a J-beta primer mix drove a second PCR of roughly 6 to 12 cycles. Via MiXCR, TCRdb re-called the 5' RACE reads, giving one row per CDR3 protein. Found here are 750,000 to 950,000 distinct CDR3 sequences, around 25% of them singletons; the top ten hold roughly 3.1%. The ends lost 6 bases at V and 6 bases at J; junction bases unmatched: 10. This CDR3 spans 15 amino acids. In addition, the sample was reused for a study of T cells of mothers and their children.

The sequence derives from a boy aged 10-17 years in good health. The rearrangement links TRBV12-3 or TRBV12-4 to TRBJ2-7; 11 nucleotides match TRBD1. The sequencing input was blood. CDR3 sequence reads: CASSPRTGGTSEQYF. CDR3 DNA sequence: TGTGCCAGCAGCCCAAGGACAGGGGGCACCTCCGAGCAGTACTTC.